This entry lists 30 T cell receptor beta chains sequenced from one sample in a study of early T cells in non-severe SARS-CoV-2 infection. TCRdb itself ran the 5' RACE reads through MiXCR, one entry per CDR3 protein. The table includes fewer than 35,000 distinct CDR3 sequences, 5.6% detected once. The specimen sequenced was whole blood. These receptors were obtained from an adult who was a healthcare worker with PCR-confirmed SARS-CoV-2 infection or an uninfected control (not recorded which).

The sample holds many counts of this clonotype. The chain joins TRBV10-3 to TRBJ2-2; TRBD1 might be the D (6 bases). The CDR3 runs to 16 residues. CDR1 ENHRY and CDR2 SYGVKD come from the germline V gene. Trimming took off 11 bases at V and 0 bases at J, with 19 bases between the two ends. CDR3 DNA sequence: TGTGCCTCCACCCGCCAGGGGTCCACGAACACCGGGGAGCTGTTTTTT. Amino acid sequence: CASTRQGSTNTGELFF.

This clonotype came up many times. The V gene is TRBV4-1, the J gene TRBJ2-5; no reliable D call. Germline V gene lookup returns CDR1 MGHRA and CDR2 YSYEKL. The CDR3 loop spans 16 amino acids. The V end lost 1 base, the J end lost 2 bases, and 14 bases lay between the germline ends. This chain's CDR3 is CASSQVLGQRQETQYF. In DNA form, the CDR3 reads TGCGCCAGCAGCCAAGTTCTAGGGCAGAGGCAAGAGACCCAGTACTTC.

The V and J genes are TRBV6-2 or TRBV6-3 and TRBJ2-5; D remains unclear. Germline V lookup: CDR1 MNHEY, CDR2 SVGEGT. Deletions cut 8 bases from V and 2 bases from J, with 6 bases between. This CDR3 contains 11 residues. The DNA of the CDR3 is TGTGCCAGCCTATCGCAAGAGACCCAGTACTTC. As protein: CASLSQETQYF.

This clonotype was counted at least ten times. CDR3 region: CASSRTAPNQPQHF. In DNA, the CDR3 is TGTGCCAGCAGTAGGACGGCCCCCAATCAGCCCCAGCATTTT. V usage is TRBV12-3 or TRBV12-4 and J usage is TRBJ1-5; D is unresolved. With 5 bases removed from V and 3 bases from J, the gap between germline ends came to 11 bases. The CDR3 runs 14 residues.

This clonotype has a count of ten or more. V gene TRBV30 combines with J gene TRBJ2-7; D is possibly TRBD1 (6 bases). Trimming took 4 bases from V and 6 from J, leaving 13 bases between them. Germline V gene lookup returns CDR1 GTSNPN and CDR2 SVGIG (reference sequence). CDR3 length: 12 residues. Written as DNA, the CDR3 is TGTGCCTGGAACCGGGACACCTCCGAGCAGTACTTC. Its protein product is CAWNRDTSEQYF.

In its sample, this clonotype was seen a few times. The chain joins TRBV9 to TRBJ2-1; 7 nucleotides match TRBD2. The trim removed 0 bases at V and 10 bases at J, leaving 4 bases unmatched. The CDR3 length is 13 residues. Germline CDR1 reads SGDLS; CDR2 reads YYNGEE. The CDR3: CASSVDVGREQFF. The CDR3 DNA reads TGTGCCAGCAGCGTAGACGTCGGGAGGGAGCAGTTCTTC. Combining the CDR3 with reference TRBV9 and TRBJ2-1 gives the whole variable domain DSGVTQTPKHLITATGQRVTLRCSPRSGDLSVYWYQQSLDQGLQFLIQYYNGEERAKGNILERFSAQQFPDLHSELNLSSLELGDSALYFCASSVDVGREQFFGPGTRLTVL.

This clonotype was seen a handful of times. CDR3: CASSLDPVNTEAFF. In DNA, the CDR3 is TGCGCCAGCAGCTTGGATCCTGTGAACACTGAAGCTTTCTTT. The chain is built from TRBV5-1 and TRBJ1-1; D is uncertain. Germline loops: CDR1 SGHRS, CDR2 YFSETQ. The ends were cut back, 0 bases at V and 0 bases at J, with 6 bases in the middle. The CDR3 contains 14 residues.

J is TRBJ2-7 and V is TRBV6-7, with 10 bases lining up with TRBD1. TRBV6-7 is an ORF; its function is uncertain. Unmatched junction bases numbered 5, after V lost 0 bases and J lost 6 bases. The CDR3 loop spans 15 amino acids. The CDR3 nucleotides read TGTGCCAGCAGTTACTCGATAGGGGACAGGGGCGAGCAGTACTTC. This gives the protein CASSYSIGDRGEQYF.

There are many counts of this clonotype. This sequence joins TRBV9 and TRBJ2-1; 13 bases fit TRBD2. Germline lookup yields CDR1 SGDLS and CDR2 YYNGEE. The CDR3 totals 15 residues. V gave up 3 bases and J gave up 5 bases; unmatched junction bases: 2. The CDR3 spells CASSALAGGNNEQFF. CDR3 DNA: TGTGCCAGCAGCGCACTAGCGGGGGGGAACAATGAGCAGTTCTTC.

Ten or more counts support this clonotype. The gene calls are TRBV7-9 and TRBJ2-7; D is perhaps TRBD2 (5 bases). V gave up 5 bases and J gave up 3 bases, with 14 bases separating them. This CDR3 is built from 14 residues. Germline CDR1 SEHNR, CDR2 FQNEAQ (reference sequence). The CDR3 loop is CASSPREGFYEQYF. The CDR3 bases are TGTGCCAGCAGCCCCCGTGAGGGTTTCTACGAGCAGTACTTC.

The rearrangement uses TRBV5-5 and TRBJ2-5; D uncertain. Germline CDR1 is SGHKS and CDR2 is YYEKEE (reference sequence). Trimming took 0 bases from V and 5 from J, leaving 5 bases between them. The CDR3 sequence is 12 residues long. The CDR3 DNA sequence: TGTGCCAGCAGCTTGGCTGAGGAGACCCAGTACTTC. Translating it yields CASSLAEETQYF.

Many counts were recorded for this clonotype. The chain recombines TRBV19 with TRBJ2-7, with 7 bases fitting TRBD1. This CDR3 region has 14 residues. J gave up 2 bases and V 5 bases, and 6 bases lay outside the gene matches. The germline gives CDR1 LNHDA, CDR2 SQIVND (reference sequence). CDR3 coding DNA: TGTGCCAGTAGTCCATCTGGGACAGCCTACGAGCAGTACTTC. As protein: CASSPSGTAYEQYF.

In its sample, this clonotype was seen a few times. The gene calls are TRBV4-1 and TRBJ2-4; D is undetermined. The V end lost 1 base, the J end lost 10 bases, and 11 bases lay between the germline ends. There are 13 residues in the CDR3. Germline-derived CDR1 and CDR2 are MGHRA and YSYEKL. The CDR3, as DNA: TGCGCCAGCAGCCAAGTCCTTAAAGGGATTCAGTACTTC. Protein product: CASSQVLKGIQYF.

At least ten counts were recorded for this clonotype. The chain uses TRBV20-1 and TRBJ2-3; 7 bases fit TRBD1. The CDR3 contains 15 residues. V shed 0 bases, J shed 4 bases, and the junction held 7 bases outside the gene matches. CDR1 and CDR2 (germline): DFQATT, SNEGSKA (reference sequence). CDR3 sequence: CSAREPDREADTQYF. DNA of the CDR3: TGCAGTGCTAGAGAACCCGACAGGGAAGCAGATACGCAGTATTTT.

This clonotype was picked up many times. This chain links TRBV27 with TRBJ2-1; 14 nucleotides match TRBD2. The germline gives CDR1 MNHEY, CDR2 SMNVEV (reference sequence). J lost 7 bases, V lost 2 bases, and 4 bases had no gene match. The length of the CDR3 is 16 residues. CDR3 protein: CASSLGLAGGINEQFF. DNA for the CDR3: TGTGCCAGCAGTTTAGGACTAGCGGGAGGCATTAATGAGCAGTTCTTC.

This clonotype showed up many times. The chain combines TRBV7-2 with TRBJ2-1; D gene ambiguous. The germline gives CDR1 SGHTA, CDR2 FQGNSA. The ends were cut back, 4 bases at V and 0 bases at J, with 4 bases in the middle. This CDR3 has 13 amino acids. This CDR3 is CASSSLSYNEQFF. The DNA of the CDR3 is TGTGCCAGCAGCTCCCTCTCCTACAATGAGCAGTTCTTC.

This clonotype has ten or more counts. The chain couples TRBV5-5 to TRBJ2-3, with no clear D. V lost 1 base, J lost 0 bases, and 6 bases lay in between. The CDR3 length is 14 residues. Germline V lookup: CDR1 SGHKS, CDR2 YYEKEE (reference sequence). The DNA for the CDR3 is TGTGCCAGCAGCTTGACAAGTAGCACAGATACGCAGTATTTT. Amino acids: CASSLTSSTDTQYF.

This CDR3 reads CASRGGGESYGYTF. The DNA for the CDR3 is TGTGCCAGCAGGGGGGGAGGGGAATCCTATGGCTACACCTTC. J is TRBJ1-2 and V is TRBV2; TRBD1 is a possible D gene (5 bases). Germline V gene lookup returns CDR1 SNHLY and CDR2 FYNNEI. This CDR3 has 14 amino acids. V lost 6 bases and J lost 4, with 15 bases in between. The full variable domain, its missing parts supplied by reference TRBV2 and TRBJ1-2, is EPEVTQTPSHQVTQMGQEVILRCVPISNHLYFYWYRQILGQKVEFLVSFYNNEISEKSEIFDDQFSVERPDGSNFTLKIRSTKLEDSAMYFCASRGGGESYGYTFGSGTRLTVV.

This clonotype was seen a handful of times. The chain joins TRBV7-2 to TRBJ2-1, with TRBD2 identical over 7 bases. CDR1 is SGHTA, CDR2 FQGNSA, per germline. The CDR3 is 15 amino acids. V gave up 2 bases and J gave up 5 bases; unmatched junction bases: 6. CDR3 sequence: CASSLRASGDNEQFF. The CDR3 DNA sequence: TGTGCCAGCAGCTTAAGGGCTAGCGGCGACAATGAGCAGTTCTTC.

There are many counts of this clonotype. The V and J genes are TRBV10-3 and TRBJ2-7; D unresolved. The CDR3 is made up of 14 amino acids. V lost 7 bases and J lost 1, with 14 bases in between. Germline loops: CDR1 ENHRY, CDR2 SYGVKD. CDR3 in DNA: TGTGCCATCAAGGTAGGGCAGAATTCCTACGAGCAGTACTTC. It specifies CAIKVGQNSYEQYF.

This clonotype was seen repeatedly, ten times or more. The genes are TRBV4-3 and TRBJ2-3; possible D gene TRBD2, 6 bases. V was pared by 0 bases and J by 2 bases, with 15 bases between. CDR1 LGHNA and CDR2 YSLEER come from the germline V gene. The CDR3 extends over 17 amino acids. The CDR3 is CASSQDSGDGYTDTQYF. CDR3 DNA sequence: TGCGCCAGCAGCCAAGATTCGGGGGACGGATACACAGATACGCAGTATTTT.

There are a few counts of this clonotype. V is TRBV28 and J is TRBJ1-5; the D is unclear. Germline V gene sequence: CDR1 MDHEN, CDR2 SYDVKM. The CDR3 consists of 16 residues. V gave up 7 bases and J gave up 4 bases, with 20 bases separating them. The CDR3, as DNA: TGTGCCAGCACCCCTGAGTATGGCCCGGCAAATCAGCCCCAGCATTTT. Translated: CASTPEYGPANQPQHF.

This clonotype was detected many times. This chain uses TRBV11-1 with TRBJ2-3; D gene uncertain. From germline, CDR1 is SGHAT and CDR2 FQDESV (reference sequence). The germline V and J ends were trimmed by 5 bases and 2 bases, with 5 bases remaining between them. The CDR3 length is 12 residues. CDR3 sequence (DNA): TGTGCCAGCAGCACCCTCACAGATACGCAGTATTTT. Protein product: CASSTLTDTQYF.

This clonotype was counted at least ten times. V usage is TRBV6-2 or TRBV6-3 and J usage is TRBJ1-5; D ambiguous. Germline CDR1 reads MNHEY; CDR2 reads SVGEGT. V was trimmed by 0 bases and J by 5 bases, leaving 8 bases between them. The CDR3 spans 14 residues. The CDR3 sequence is CASSYSNEYQPQHF. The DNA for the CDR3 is TGTGCCAGCAGTTACTCGAATGAGTATCAGCCCCAGCATTTT.

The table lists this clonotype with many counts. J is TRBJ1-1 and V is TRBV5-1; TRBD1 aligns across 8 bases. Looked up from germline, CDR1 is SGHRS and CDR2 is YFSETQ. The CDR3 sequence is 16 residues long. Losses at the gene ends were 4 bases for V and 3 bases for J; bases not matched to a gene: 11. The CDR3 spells CASSRTGSGLDTEAFF. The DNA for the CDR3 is TGCGCCAGCAGCAGGACAGGGTCTGGGCTCGACACTGAAGCTTTCTTT.

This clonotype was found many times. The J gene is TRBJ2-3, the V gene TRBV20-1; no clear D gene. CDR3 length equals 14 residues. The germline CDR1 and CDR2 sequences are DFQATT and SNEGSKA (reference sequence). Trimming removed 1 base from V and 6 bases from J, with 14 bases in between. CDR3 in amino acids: CSARGVSWTDTQYF. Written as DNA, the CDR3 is TGCAGTGCTAGAGGGGTTAGTTGGACCGATACGCAGTATTTT.

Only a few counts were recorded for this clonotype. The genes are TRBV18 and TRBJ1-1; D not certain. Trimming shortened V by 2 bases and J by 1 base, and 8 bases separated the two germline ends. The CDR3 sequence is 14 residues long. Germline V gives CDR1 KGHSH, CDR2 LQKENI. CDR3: CASSPAATNTEAFF. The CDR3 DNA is TGTGCCAGCTCACCAGCGGCCACGAACACTGAAGCTTTCTTT.

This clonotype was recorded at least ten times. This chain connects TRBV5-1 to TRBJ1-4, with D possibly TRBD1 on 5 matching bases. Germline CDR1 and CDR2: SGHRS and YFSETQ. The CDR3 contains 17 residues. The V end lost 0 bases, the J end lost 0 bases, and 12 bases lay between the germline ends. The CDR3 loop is CASSLAGAGATNEKLFF. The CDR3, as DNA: TGCGCCAGCAGCTTGGCCGGGGCGGGAGCAACTAATGAAAAACTGTTTTTT.

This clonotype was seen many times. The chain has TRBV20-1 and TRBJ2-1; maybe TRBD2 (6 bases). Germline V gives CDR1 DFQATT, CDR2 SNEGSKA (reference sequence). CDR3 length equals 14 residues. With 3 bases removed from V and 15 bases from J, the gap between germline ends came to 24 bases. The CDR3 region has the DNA TGCAGTGCTAGTGGAAAGGAGCGGGCCCTAAAACTGTTCTTC. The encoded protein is CSASGKERALKLFF.

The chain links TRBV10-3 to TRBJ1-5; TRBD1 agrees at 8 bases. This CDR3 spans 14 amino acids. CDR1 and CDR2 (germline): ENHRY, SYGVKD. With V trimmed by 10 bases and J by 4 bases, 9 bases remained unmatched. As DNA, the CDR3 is TGTGCCAACTCACGGGACAGGACAAATCAGCCCCAGCATTTT. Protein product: CANSRDRTNQPQHF.